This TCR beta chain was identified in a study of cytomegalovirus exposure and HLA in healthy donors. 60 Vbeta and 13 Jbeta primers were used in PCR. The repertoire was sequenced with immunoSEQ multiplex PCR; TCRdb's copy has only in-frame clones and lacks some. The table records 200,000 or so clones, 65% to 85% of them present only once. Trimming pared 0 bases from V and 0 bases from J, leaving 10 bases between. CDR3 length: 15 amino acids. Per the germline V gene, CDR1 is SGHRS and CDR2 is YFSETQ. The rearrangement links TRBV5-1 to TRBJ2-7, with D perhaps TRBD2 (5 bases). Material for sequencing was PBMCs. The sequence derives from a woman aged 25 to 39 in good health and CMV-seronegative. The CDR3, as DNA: TGCGCCAGCAGCTTGGCAGCGGTTAGCTCCTACGAGCAGTACTTC. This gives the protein CASSLAAVSSYEQYF.